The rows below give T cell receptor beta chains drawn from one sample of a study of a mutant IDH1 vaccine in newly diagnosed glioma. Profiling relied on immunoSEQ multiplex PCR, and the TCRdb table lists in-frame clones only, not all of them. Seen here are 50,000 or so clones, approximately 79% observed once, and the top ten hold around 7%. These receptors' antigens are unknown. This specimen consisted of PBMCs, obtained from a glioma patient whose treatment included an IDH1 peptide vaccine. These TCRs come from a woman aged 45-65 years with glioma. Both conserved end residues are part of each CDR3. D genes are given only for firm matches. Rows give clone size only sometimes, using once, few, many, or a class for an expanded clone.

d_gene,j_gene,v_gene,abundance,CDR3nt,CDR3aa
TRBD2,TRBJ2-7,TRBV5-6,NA,TGTGCCAGCAGCCCGGGACTATCCTCCTACGAGCAGTACTTC,CASSPGLSSYEQYF
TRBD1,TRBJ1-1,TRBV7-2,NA,TGTGCCAGCAGATTACAGGGGGCCGGCACTGAAGCTTTCTTT,CASRLQGAGTEAFF
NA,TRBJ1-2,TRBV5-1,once,TGCGCCAGCAGCTTGGAAGCGGGGGCCAACTATGGCTACACCTTC,CASSLEAGANYGYTF
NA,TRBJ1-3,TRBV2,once,TGTGCCAGCAGTGATCGCATCGGGGACACCATATATTTT,CASSDRIGDTIYF
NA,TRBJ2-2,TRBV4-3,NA,TGCGCCAGCAGCCAAGGTAGCGGCACGAACACCGGGGAGCTGTTTTTT,CASSQGSGTNTGELFF
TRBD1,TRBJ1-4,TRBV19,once,TGTGCCAGCCACTACGGGACAGTGAATGAAAAACTGTTTTTT,CASHYGTVNEKLFF
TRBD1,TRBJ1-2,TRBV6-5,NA,TGTGCCAGCAGTTACTCGTATGCAGGGGGCATAAGCTACACCTTC,CASSYSYAGGISYTF
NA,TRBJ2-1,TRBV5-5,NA,TGTGCCAGCAGTTTAAGGGCCAGCCGCCAATTTGAGTTCTTC,CASSLRASRQFEFF
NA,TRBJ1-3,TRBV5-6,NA,TGTGCCAGCAGCTTGGCCAGAGCTGGAAACACCATATATTTT,CASSLARAGNTIYF
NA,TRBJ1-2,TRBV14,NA,TGTGCCAGCAGCCACCCAGGGTTCACTAACTATGGCTACACCTTC,CASSHPGFTNYGYTF
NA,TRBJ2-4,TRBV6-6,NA,TGTGCCAGCAGTTACTCTATGGATGCCAAAAACATTCAGTACTTC,CASSYSMDAKNIQYF
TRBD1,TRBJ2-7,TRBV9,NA,TGTGCCAGCAGCGCGAGGGGACAGGGGGATGAAGGGGACGAGCAGTACTTC,CASSARGQGDEGDEQYF
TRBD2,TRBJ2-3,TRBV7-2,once,TGTGCCAGCAGCCCAAGCGGGGTAGGCACAGATACGCAGTATTTT,CASSPSGVGTDTQYF
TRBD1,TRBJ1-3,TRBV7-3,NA,TGTGCCAGCAGCTTACCCCTGGACAGGCCGAACACCATATATTTT,CASSLPLDRPNTIYF
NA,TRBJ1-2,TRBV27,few,TGTGCCAGCACCTCCGGGGGGCAGGGCTACACCTTC,CASTSGGQGYTF
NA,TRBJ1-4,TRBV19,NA,TGTGCCAGTAGTGTCAACCTGGGCGGTAATGAAAAACTGTTTTTT,CASSVNLGGNEKLFF
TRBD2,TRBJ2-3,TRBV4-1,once,TGCGCCAGCAGCCCCCTTTCAGCGGGGGGCACAGATACGCAGTATTTT,CASSPLSAGGTDTQYF
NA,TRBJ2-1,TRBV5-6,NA,TGTGCCAGCAGCTTCAGGGACAAACGAGGGAATGAGCAGTTCTTC,CASSFRDKRGNEQFF
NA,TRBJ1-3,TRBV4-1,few,TGCGCCAGCAGCCGGACCCAAAGCTCTGGAAACACCATATATTTT,CASSRTQSSGNTIYF
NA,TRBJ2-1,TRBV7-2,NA,TGTGCCAGCAGCTTATACGGTGCACAGGGTAGGCGAGATGAGCAGTTCTTC,CASSLYGAQGRRDEQFF
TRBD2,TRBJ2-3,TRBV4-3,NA,TGCGCCAGCAGCCAAGCTCGGCTAGCGGGGGCCCGGGGGCAGTATTTT,CASSQARLAGARGQYF
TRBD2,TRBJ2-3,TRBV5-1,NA,TGCGCCAGCAGCTATAGCGGGGGGGTAGGAGATACGCAGTATTTT,CASSYSGGVGDTQYF
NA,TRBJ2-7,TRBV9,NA,TGTGCCAGCAAACCGGGACGGAACTCCTACGAGCAGTACTTC,CASKPGRNSYEQYF
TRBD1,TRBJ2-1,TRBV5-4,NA,TGTGCCAGCAGCTTGGACAGGGGGGCCCACAATGAGCAGTTCTTC,CASSLDRGAHNEQFF
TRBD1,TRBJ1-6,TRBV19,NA,TGTGCCAGTAGTGCGACCTGGGACAGGGCGTCCTATAATTCACCCCTCCACTTT,CASSATWDRASYNSPLHF
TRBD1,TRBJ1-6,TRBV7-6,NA,TGTGCCAGCAGCGAGGACAGGGCACAGAATTCACCCCTCCACTTT,CASSEDRAQNSPLHF
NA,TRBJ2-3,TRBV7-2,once,TGTGCCAGCAGCTTAGACCTAGATACGCAGTATTTT,CASSLDLDTQYF
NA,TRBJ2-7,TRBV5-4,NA,TGTGCCAGCAGCTTGGACTCAGGGGCCTACGAGCAGTACTTC,CASSLDSGAYEQYF
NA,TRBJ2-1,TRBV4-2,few,TGTGCCAGCAGCCAAGACCAGGACAGTTACAATGAGCAGTTCTTC,CASSQDQDSYNEQFF
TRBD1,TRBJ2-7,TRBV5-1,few,TGCGCCAGCAGCTTAGATGACAGGGGGCTCGAGCAGTACTTC,CASSLDDRGLEQYF
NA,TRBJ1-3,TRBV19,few,TGTGCCAGTCGAACAAGCCACTCTGGAAACACCATATATTTT,CASRTSHSGNTIYF
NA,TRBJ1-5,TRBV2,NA,TGTGCCAGCAGTGAGTCAGGCTTCAATCAGCCCCAGCATTTT,CASSESGFNQPQHF
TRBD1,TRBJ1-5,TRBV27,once,TGTGCCAGCAGTAGAAGAACAGGGGAAGGGAGCAATCAGCCCCAGCATTTT,CASSRRTGEGSNQPQHF
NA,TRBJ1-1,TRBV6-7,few,TGTGCCATAATAAGGCGGGGCGCGAAGTTCACTGAAGCTTTCTTT,CAIIRRGAKFTEAFF
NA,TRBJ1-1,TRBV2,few,TGTGCCAGCAGGCCCGACGGGGGGAGGCGCACTGAAGCTTTCTTT,CASRPDGGRRTEAFF
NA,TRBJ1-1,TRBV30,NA,TGTGCCTGGAGGGAACGGACATACACTGAAGCTTTCTTT,CAWRERTYTEAFF
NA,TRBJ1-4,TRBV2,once,TGTGCCAGCACCGGGGGGGGGTATCATGAAAAACTGTTTTTT,CASTGGGYHEKLFF
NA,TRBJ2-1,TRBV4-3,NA,TGCGCCAGCGCCGAGGAGCGCCTGAGGAATGAGCAGTTCTTC,CASAEERLRNEQFF
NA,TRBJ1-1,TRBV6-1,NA,TGTGCCAGCAGTGAAATGGGTTACACTGAAGCTTTCTTT,CASSEMGYTEAFF
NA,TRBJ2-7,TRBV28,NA,TGTGCCAGCAAATTTAGTGGCAGAGACTACGAGCAGTACTTC,CASKFSGRDYEQYF
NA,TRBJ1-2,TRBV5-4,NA,TGTGCCAGCAGCTTGAGGCTATCAACTCGAGGGTTGGACGGCTACACCTTC,CASSLRLSTRGLDGYTF
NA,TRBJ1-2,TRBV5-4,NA,TGTGCCAGCAGCTTGAAGGGGCTCGACTATGGCTACACCTTC,CASSLKGLDYGYTF
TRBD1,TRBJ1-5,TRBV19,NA,TGTGCCAGTAGGACAGGGGGCAATAGCAATCAGCCCCAGCATTTT,CASRTGGNSNQPQHF
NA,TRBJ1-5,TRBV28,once,TGTGCCAGCATCCAAAATGGGAGGGTACCTCAGCCCCAGCATTTT,CASIQNGRVPQPQHF
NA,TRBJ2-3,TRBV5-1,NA,TGCGCCAGCAGGGAGCCTAGCACAGATACGCAGTATTTT,CASREPSTDTQYF
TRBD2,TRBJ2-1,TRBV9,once,TGTGCCAGCAGCTCCAGCGGGGGTGAGTACAATGAGCAGTTCTTC,CASSSSGGEYNEQFF
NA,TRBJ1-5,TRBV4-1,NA,TGCGCCAGCAGCCAGTACCCAGGGCAGCCCCAGCATTTT,CASSQYPGQPQHF
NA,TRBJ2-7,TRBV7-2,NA,TGTGCCAGCAGCTTAGATGTCGACAGGTCCTACGAGCAGTACTTC,CASSLDVDRSYEQYF
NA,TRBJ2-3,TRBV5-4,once,TGTGCCAGCAGCTACAGGGAGTTCACAGATACGCAGTATTTT,CASSYREFTDTQYF
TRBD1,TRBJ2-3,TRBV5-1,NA,TGCGCCAGCAGCTACGGACAGGGACCAGATACGCAGTATTTT,CASSYGQGPDTQYF